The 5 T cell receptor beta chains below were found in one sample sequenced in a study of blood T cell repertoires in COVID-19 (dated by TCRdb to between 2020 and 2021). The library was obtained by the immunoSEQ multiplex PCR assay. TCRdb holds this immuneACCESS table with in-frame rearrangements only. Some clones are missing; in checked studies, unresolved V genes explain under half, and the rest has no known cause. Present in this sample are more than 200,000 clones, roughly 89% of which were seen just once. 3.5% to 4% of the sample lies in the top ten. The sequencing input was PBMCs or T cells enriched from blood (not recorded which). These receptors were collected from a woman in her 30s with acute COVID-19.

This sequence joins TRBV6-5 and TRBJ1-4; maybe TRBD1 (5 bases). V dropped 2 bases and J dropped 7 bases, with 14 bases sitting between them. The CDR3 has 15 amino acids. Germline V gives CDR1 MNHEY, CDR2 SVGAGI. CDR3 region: CASSYAAGLPEKLFF. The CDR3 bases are TGTGCCAGCAGTTACGCCGCGGGGCTTCCTGAAAAACTGTTTTTT.

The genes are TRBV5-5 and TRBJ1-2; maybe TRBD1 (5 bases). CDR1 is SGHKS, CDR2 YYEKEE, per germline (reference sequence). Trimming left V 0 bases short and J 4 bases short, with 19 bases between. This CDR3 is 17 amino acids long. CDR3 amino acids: CASSLVVRDLGPYGYTF. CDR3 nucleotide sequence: TGTGCCAGCAGCTTGGTTGTTAGGGACTTGGGACCCTATGGCTACACCTTC.

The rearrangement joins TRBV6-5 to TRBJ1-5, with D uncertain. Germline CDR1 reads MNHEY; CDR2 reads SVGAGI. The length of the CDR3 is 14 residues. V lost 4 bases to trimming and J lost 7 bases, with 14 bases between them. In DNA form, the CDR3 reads TGTGCCAGCAGTTTGTCCCCCAACGGGCAGCCCCAGCATTTT. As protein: CASSLSPNGQPQHF.

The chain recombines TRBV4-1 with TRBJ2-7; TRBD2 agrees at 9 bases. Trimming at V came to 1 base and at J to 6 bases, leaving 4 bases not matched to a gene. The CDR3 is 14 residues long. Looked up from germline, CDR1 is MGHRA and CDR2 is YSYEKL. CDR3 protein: CASSQGRGGLEQYF. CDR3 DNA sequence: TGCGCCAGCAGCCAAGGGCGGGGGGGCCTCGAGCAGTACTTC.

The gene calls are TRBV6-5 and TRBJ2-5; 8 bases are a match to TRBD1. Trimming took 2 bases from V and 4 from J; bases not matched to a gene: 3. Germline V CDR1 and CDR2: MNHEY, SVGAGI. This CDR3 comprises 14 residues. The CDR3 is CASSYRRGRETQYF. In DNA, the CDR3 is TGTGCCAGCAGTTACCGCAGGGGGCGAGAGACCCAGTACTTC.